Included here is one TCR beta chain sequence, with context. Its cognate antigen is unknown. CDR1 is SEHNR and CDR2 is FQNEAQ in the germline V gene (reference sequence). V trimming: 5 bases; J trimming: 5 bases; junction bases outside the gene matches: 10. The CDR3 is 15 amino acids. Some clones are missing from TCRdb's copy, which holds only in-frame ones; the method was immunoSEQ multiplex PCR. The sample includes about 61,000 clones, around 87% of them seen just once. This specimen belongs to a study of OX40 agonist ivuxolimab in advanced cancers. Study results and limitations: The work left the antigen specificity of expanded peripheral T cells undetermined.

This chain connects TRBV7-9 to TRBJ2-3, with 7 bases lining up with TRBD2. This receptor was obtained from an adult with an advanced solid tumor such as melanoma, head and neck, liver or kidney cancer. The sample consisted of CD4+ or CD8+ T cells sorted from blood, taken in a trial of the OX40 agonist ivuxolimab. This chain's CDR3 is CASSLSGARVDTQYF. DNA for the CDR3: TGTGCCAGCAGCCTCAGCGGGGCCCGCGTAGATACGCAGTATTTT.